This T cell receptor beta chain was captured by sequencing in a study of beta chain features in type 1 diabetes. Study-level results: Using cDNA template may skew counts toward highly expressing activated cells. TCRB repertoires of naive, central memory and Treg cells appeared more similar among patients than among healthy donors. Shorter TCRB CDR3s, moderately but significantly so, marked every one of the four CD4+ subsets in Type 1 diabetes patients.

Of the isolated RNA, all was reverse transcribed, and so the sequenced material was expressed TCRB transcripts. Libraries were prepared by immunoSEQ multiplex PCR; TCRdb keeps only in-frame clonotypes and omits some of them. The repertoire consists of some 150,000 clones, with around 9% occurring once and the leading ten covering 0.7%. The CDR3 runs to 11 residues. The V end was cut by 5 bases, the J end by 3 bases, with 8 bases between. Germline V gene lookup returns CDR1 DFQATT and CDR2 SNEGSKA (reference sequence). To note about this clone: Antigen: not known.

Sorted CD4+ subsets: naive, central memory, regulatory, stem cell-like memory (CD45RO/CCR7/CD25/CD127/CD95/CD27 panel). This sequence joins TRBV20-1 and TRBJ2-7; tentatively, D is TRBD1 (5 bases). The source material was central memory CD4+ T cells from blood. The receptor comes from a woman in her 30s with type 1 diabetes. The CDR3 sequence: CSADSDYEQYF. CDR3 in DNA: TGCAGTGCTGACAGCGACTACGAGCAGTACTTC.